Listed below are T cell receptor beta chains from one sample, sequenced in a study of beta chain features in type 1 diabetes. The data were produced by immunoSEQ multiplex PCR, yet TCRdb's version contains in-frame clones alone and is incomplete. The top ten clones hold around 0.096% of a sample with around 160,000 clones, 50% to 70% of them seen once. The sample taken for sequencing was naive CD4+ T cells from blood. Every receptor here comes from a man younger than 45 with type 1 diabetes. The CDR3 runs from the conserved cysteine through the conserved F or W. D genes are given only for firm matches. Part of the rows lack a size; the others show once, few, many or a class for expanded clones.

j_call | v_call | clone_size | d_call | cdr3_nt | cdr3_aa
TRBJ2-3 | TRBV7-7 | NA | NA | TGTGCTAGCAGCTTAGCGCCCCGGCGGATCACAGATACGCAGTATTTT | CASSLAPRRITDTQYF
TRBJ2-5 | TRBV6-6 | NA | NA | TGTGCCAATAGCCCGGACAACCAAGAGACCCAGTACTTC | CANSPDNQETQYF
TRBJ1-2 | TRBV29-1 | NA | TRBD1 | TGCAGCGTCAAGACAGGGGAGGATGGCTACACCTTC | CSVKTGEDGYTF
TRBJ1-2 | TRBV28 | NA | NA | TGTGCCACCTCGGACGCTACAGGTGCCGTCCGTGGCTACACCTTC | CATSDATGAVRGYTF
TRBJ2-3 | TRBV7-9 | NA | TRBD2 | TGTGCCAGCAGCTTTAGCGGGGCCTCAGATACGCAGTATTTT | CASSFSGASDTQYF
TRBJ2-6 | TRBV29-1 | NA | NA | TGCAGCGTCCAGCAGGGTAGCGGTGGGGCCAACGTCCTGACTTTC | CSVQQGSGGANVLTF
TRBJ2-3 | TRBV7-2 | NA | NA | TGTGCCAGCAGTCCTAGCACAGATACGCAGTATTTT | CASSPSTDTQYF
TRBJ2-3 | TRBV2 | NA | NA | TGTGCCAGCGGGGACAGCACAGATACGCAGTATTTT | CASGDSTDTQYF
TRBJ2-3 | TRBV7-2 | once | NA | TGTGCCAGCAGCTTAGGGAGGCTTGCCGATACGCAGTATTTT | CASSLGRLADTQYF
TRBJ1-6 | TRBV9 | few | NA | TGTGCCAGCAGCGTAAACGAGGAGGGATCACCCCTCCACTTT | CASSVNEEGSPLHF
TRBJ2-7 | TRBV29-1 | NA | NA | TGCAGCGTTCTTCAGGACGGACCGCCCTACGAGCAGTACTTC | CSVLQDGPPYEQYF
TRBJ2-1 | TRBV19 | NA | NA | TGTGCCAGTAGTAAGGCGACCTCCTACAATGAGCAGTTCTTC | CASSKATSYNEQFF
TRBJ2-7 | TRBV11-2 | NA | NA | TGTGCCAGCAGCTTAAGCTCGCTCGAGCAGTACTTC | CASSLSSLEQYF
TRBJ2-1 | TRBV5-1 | NA | NA | TGCGCCAGCTTTGTTGACGGAAACAATGAGCAGTTCTTC | CASFVDGNNEQFF
TRBJ1-6 | TRBV19 | NA | TRBD1 | TGTGCCAGTAGTTTCCAGGGGGATAATTCACCCCTCCACTTT | CASSFQGDNSPLHF
TRBJ2-5 | TRBV30 | once | NA | TGTGCCTGGAGTGTAACAGCTCAAGAGACCCAGTACTTC | CAWSVTAQETQYF
TRBJ2-3 | TRBV19 | once | TRBD1 | TGTGCCAGTAAGGCGGACAGGGTTACAGATACGCAGTATTTT | CASKADRVTDTQYF
TRBJ2-1 | TRBV28 | NA | TRBD1 | TGTGCCAGCAGTCCACAGGGGGATGAGCAGTTCTTC | CASSPQGDEQFF
TRBJ2-3 | TRBV11-2 | once | NA | TGTGCCAGCAGCCCACAGGGAGATACGCAGTATTTT | CASSPQGDTQYF
TRBJ2-3 | TRBV6-6 | NA | NA | TGTGCCAGCAGTTCCTCATTCGATACGCAGTATTTT | CASSSSFDTQYF
TRBJ2-7 | TRBV11-2 | NA | NA | TGTGCCAGCAGCTCCACAGGCTACGAGCAGTACTTC | CASSSTGYEQYF
TRBJ2-4 | TRBV7-9 | NA | TRBD2 | TGTGCCAGCAGCCCTAGGGATTCAAACAGACTAGCATCCATTCAGTACTTC | CASSPRDSNRLASIQYF
TRBJ2-5 | TRBV7-2 | few | TRBD1 | TGTGCCAGCAGACCCCCGCGGGGGACAGGGTATCAAGAGACCCAGTACTTC | CASRPPRGTGYQETQYF
TRBJ2-3 | TRBV7-8 | once | TRBD1 | TGTGCCAGCAGCTTACCCGGGACAGGGACAGATACGCAGTATTTT | CASSLPGTGTDTQYF
TRBJ2-6 | TRBV7-2 | NA | TRBD1 | TGTGCCAGCAAAGACAGGGGGACTGGGGCCAACGTCCTGACTTTC | CASKDRGTGANVLTF
TRBJ2-5 | TRBV2 | once | NA | TGTGCCAGCAGTGAAGCGACACTTTCGGAGACCCAGTACTTC | CASSEATLSETQYF
TRBJ2-5 | TRBV7-2 | NA | TRBD2 | TGTGCCAGCATGCTAGCGGGGGGGCTAGAGACCCAGTACTTC | CASMLAGGLETQYF
TRBJ2-3 | TRBV30 | once | NA | TGTGCCTGGAGTGCTCTCAGCACAGATACGCAGTATTTT | CAWSALSTDTQYF
TRBJ2-3 | TRBV29-1 | NA | NA | TGCAGCGCCAGCACAGATACGCAGTATTTT | CSASTDTQYF
TRBJ2-2 | TRBV28 | NA | NA | TGTGCCAGCAGTGATTGGACTAAAGGTTCCACCGGGGAGCTGTTTTTT | CASSDWTKGSTGELFF
TRBJ2-4 | TRBV7-9 | few | NA | TGTGCCAGCAGCCCGGACAGCAACATTCAGTACTTC | CASSPDSNIQYF
TRBJ1-4 | TRBV25-1 | NA | NA | TGTGCCAGCGGGGGGGACGCGAATGAAAAACTGTTTTTT | CASGGDANEKLFF
TRBJ1-2 | TRBV2 | once | NA | TGTGCCAGCAATCAGGGGAACTATGGCTACACCTTC | CASNQGNYGYTF
TRBJ1-2 | TRBV4-3 | NA | TRBD1 | TGCGCCAGCAGCCAAGAAGTTAATCCAGGGGGTCTCTATGGCTACACCTTC | CASSQEVNPGGLYGYTF
TRBJ2-7 | TRBV30 | NA | NA | TGTTCGACAGTCACCTTCAAATCCTACGAGCAGTACTTC | CSTVTFKSYEQYF
TRBJ1-5 | TRBV29-1 | NA | TRBD1 | TGCAGCGTGAAGGGCAGGGGGTCCGACCAGCCCCAGCATTTT | CSVKGRGSDQPQHF
TRBJ2-4 | TRBV2 | NA | NA | TGTGCCAGCAGTGAGCAGAGCGTCAAAAACATTCAGTACTTC | CASSEQSVKNIQYF
TRBJ2-3 | TRBV7-2 | NA | NA | TGTGCCAGCAGCTTAGATCCCCCGGGCCACGCAGTTACGCAGTATTTT | CASSLDPPGHAVTQYF
TRBJ2-3 | TRBV29-1 | NA | NA | TGCAGCGTTGAGGAGACACCCTCAGATACGCAGTATTTT | CSVEETPSDTQYF
TRBJ2-3 | TRBV15 | NA | NA | TGTGCCACCCAGGGTGCCGGCACAGATACGCAGTATTTT | CATQGAGTDTQYF
TRBJ1-6 | TRBV25-1 | NA | NA | TGTGCCAGCAGTGACCCCGGACGGGATAATTCACCCCTCCACTTT | CASSDPGRDNSPLHF
TRBJ1-2 | TRBV25-1 | NA | TRBD1 | TGTGCCAGCAGTGAATCAGGGGGAGGGTTATGGGGCTACACCTTC | CASSESGGGLWGYTF
TRBJ1-1 | TRBV29-1 | few | NA | TGCAGCGTGTCCGAGCCCTTCGGAATAGCTGAAGCTTTCTTT | CSVSEPFGIAEAFF